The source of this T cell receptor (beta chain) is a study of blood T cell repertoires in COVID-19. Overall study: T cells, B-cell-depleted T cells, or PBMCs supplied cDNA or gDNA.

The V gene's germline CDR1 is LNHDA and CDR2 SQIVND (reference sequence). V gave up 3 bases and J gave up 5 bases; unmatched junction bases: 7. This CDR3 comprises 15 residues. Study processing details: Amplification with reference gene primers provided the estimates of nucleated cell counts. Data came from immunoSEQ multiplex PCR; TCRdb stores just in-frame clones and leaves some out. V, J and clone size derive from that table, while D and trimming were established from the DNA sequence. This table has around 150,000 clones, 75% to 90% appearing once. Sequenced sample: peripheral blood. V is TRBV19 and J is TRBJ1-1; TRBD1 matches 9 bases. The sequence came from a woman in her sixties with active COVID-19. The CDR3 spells CASSIQQGARTEAFF. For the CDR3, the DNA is TGTGCCAGTAGTATCCAACAGGGGGCAAGAACTGAAGCTTTCTTT. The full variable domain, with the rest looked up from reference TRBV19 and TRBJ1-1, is DGGITQSPKYLFRKEGQNVTLSCEQNLNHDAMYWYRQDPGQGLRLIYYSQIVNDFQKGDIAEGYSVSREKKESFPLTVTSAQKNPTAFYLCASSIQQGARTEAFFGQGTRLTVV.